Detailed here is one T cell receptor (beta chain). What it binds is unknown. Primers for the PCR totalled 60 Vbeta and 13 Jbeta. Method: immunoSEQ multiplex PCR; TCRdb's copy keeps in-frame clones and lacks some. The sample carries about 140,000 clones, around 75% recorded once. The germline CDR1 and CDR2 sequences are SQVTM and ANQGSEA. The CDR3 extends over 14 amino acids. V dropped 7 bases and J dropped 1; count of bases not matched to a gene: 10. This entry belongs to a study of cytomegalovirus exposure and HLA in healthy donors. In the study overall: Assignment to the Caucasian-associated ancestry cluster applied to around 82% of the approximately 400 genotyped donors. Study outcomes and limitations: Analysis was carried out at a later point, and it linked a missense DCLRE1C variant to TCR beta V- and J-gene trimming. According to an earlier analysis, most TCR beta V segments yielded productive rearrangements about 87% or about 30% of the time.

This clonotype was obtained from a man between 40 and 49 years old in good health and CMV-seronegative. The chain links TRBV29-1 to TRBJ2-7; 7 nucleotides align to TRBD2. Sequenced sample: PBMCs. The CDR3 sequence is CSARGDGVSYEQYF. Here the CDR3 DNA reads TGCAGCGCCCGGGGGGACGGAGTATCCTACGAGCAGTACTTC.